The present T cell receptor beta chain was sequenced within a study of OX40 agonist ivuxolimab in advanced cancers. Study context: It was ivuxolimab, an agonistic anti-OX40 (CD134) antibody, that patients were treated with.

Data came from immunoSEQ multiplex PCR; TCRdb stores just in-frame clones and leaves some out. Among around 30,000 clones listed, roughly nine tenths were seen once. The TCR comes from an adult with an advanced solid tumor such as melanoma, head and neck, liver or kidney cancer. This specimen was CD4+ or CD8+ T cells sorted from blood, taken in a trial of the OX40 agonist ivuxolimab.

CDR3 protein: CASSYSPGQTDNEQFF. The DNA for the CDR3 is TGTGCCAGCAGTTACTCCCCCGGACAAACCGACAATGAGCAGTTCTTC. The chain recombines TRBV6-6 with TRBJ2-1, with D possibly TRBD1 on 5 matching bases. V was pared by 0 bases and J by 5 bases, with 14 bases between. CDR1 MNHNY and CDR2 SVGAGI come from the germline V gene (reference sequence). The CDR3 consists of 16 residues.